This is a list of T cell receptor beta chains from one sample in a study of cytomegalovirus exposure and HLA in healthy donors. Data came from immunoSEQ multiplex PCR; TCRdb stores just in-frame clones and leaves some out. The top ten clones hold roughly 1.5% of a sample with about 200,000 clones, 86% of them seen once. The sample taken for sequencing was PBMCs. All receptors derive from a young woman in good health and CMV-seronegative. CDR3s include the opening cysteine and the closing phenylalanine or tryptophan. Each record gives: J gene, V gene, clone size, D gene, CDR3 protein, CDR3 DNA. A D gene is named only where the DNA matches it firmly. Size is stated for part of the rows, as once, few or many counts, or as a class when the clone is expanded.

J gene: TRBJ2-2
V gene: TRBV7-8
clone size: .
D gene: TRBD2
CDR3 protein: CASSLAMASGAPGELFF
CDR3 DNA: TGTGCCAGCAGCTTAGCGATGGCTAGCGGGGCCCCCGGGGAGCTGTTTTTT

J gene: TRBJ1-6
V gene: TRBV27
clone size: .
D gene: TRBD1
CDR3 protein: CASSRRQGGISPLHF
CDR3 DNA: TGTGCCAGCAGTCGGCGACAGGGAGGAATCTCACCCCTCCACTTT

J gene: TRBJ1-6
V gene: TRBV30
clone size: .
D gene: .
CDR3 protein: CAWTGGEIYNSPLHF
CDR3 DNA: TGTGCCTGGACGGGTGGAGAAATCTATAATTCACCCCTCCACTTT

J gene: TRBJ1-1
V gene: TRBV30
clone size: .
D gene: .
CDR3 protein: CAWSGPADTEAFF
CDR3 DNA: TGTGCCTGGAGTGGGCCGGCGGATACTGAAGCTTTCTTT

J gene: TRBJ1-2
V gene: TRBV2
clone size: .
D gene: TRBD1
CDR3 protein: CASTILGTVYGYTF
CDR3 DNA: TGTGCCAGCACTATCCTTGGGACAGTCTATGGCTACACCTTC

J gene: TRBJ2-2
V gene: TRBV2
clone size: few
D gene: .
CDR3 protein: CASRWTRGKELFF
CDR3 DNA: TGTGCCAGCAGATGGACTAGGGGGAAGGAGCTGTTTTTT

J gene: TRBJ2-1
V gene: TRBV6-5
clone size: .
D gene: TRBD1
CDR3 protein: CASSPPGGSYNEQFF
CDR3 DNA: TGTGCCAGCAGCCCACCAGGGGGCTCCTACAATGAGCAGTTCTTC

J gene: TRBJ2-5
V gene: TRBV5-4
clone size: .
D gene: TRBD1
CDR3 protein: CASSPGTGKEETQYF
CDR3 DNA: TGTGCCAGCAGCCCAGGGACAGGCAAGGAAGAGACCCAGTACTTC

J gene: TRBJ2-7
V gene: TRBV15
clone size: .
D gene: .
CDR3 protein: CATSRSHEQYF
CDR3 DNA: TGTGCCACCAGCAGGTCTCACGAGCAGTACTTC

J gene: TRBJ2-7
V gene: TRBV5-1
clone size: once
D gene: TRBD1
CDR3 protein: CASSSGQGDPYEQYF
CDR3 DNA: TGCGCCAGCAGCTCAGGACAGGGCGACCCCTACGAGCAGTACTTC

J gene: TRBJ2-1
V gene: TRBV7-3
clone size: .
D gene: .
CDR3 protein: CASSLWGGDDYNEQFF
CDR3 DNA: TGTGCCAGCAGCTTATGGGGCGGGGATGATTACAATGAGCAGTTCTTC